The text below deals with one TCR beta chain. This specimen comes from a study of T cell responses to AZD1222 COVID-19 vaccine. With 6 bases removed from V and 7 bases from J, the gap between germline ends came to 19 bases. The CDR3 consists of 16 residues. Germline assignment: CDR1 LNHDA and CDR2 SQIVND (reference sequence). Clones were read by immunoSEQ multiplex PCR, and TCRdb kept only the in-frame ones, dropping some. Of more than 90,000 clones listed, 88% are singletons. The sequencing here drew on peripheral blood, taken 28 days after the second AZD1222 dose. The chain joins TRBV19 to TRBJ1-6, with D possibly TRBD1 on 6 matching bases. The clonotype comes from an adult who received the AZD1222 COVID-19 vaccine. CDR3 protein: CASSTTTGSSNSPLHF. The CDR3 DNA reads TGTGCCAGTAGCACCACTACAGGGTCTTCCAATTCACCCCTCCACTTT.